The 21 T cell receptor beta chains below all came from one sample that was sequenced in a study of T cell changes during pregnancy in multiple sclerosis. Some clones are missing from TCRdb's copy, which holds only in-frame ones; the method was immunoSEQ multiplex PCR. The sample carries around 70,000 clones, about 93% recorded once. The material was peripheral blood, obtained in the first trimester of pregnancy. All receptors derive from a female donor in good health, enrolled as a control in a pregnancy study.

The DNA of the CDR3 is TGCGCCAGCAGCCCAAGGGGGCGAGATGAAAAACTGTTTTTT. It is translated as CASSPRGRDEKLFF. V gene TRBV5-1 combines with J gene TRBJ1-4, with 7 nucleotides matching TRBD1. V lost 4 bases and J lost 6; bases outside the gene matches: 6. Germline assignment: CDR1 SGHRS and CDR2 YFSETQ. This CDR3 comprises 14 residues.

The chain recombines TRBV11-2 with TRBJ2-7; TRBD1 agrees at 8 bases. The CDR3 runs to 15 residues. Trimming removed 1 base from V and 2 bases from J; junction bases left unmatched: 4. Germline V gene data show CDR1 as SGHAT and CDR2 as FQNNGV. The CDR3 spells CASSLGPGGAYEQYF. In DNA form, the CDR3 reads TGTGCCAGCAGCTTAGGGCCAGGGGGCGCCTACGAGCAGTACTTC.

This chain connects TRBV5-1 to TRBJ2-2; 9 positions match TRBD1. The V gene's germline CDR1 is SGHRS and CDR2 YFSETQ. The CDR3 contains 15 residues. The J segment lost 6 bases and the V segment lost 4 bases, leaving 7 bases of the junction unmatched. The CDR3 protein is CASSPGQGRAGELFF. The CDR3 nucleotides read TGCGCCAGCAGCCCGGGACAGGGAAGGGCCGGGGAGCTGTTTTTT.

CDR3 bases: TGTGCCAGCAGCCCCACGGGCCAGGGGGCTTACGAGCAGTACTTC. Its translation is CASSPTGQGAYEQYF. This chain links TRBV4-2 with TRBJ2-7; 8 positions agree with TRBD1. The CDR3 runs to 15 residues. The J segment lost 4 bases and the V segment lost 4 bases, leaving 9 bases of the junction unmatched. CDR1 is LGHNA, CDR2 YNFKEQ, per germline.

The chain couples TRBV7-9 to TRBJ2-1; 7 bases match TRBD2. The CDR3 has 14 residues. Germline CDR1 is SEHNR and CDR2 is FQNEAQ (reference sequence). V trimming: 7 bases; J trimming: 7 bases; junction bases outside the gene matches: 10. The CDR3 reads CASTGRELRNEQFF. CDR3 coding DNA: TGTGCCAGCACTGGGCGGGAGTTGAGGAATGAGCAGTTCTTC. The variable domain in full, completed from reference TRBV7-9 and TRBJ2-1, reads DTGVSQNPRHKITKRGQNVTFRCDPISEHNRLYWYRQTLGQGPEFLTYFQNEAQLEKSRLLSDRFSAERPKGSFSTLEIQRTEQGDSAMYLCASTGRELRNEQFFGPGTRLTVL.

This chain joins TRBV27 and TRBJ1-5; 7 nucleotides align to TRBD1. CDR1 and CDR2 (germline): MNHEY, SMNVEV (reference sequence). The CDR3 is 15 residues long. The V and J ends lost 3 bases and 6 bases, in that order; junction bases with no gene match: 8. CDR3 nucleotides: TGTGCCAGCAGTTTCACAGGGGAGTCGAGTCAGCCCCAGCATTTT. As protein: CASSFTGESSQPQHF.

The CDR3 region has the DNA TGTGCCAGCAGCCAGGGGACAGGCGGAAACAATGAGCAGTTCTTC. Translating it yields CASSQGTGGNNEQFF. The chain employs TRBV7-6 and TRBJ2-1; 8 bases fit TRBD1. Trimming took 5 bases from V and 5 from J; bases not matched to a gene: 8. This CDR3 contains 15 residues. Germline V gene data show CDR1 as SGHVS and CDR2 as FNYEAQ.

The rearrangement links TRBV5-1 to TRBJ1-2; 7 nucleotides line up with TRBD1. The CDR3 has 15 residues. Germline values: CDR1 SGHRS, CDR2 YFSETQ. The trim removed 1 base at V and 6 bases at J, leaving 9 bases unmatched. Written as DNA, the CDR3 is TGCGCCAGCAGCTTGCGCCCCTCAACAGGGGATGGCTACACCTTC. Its protein is CASSLRPSTGDGYTF. The full variable domain, with the rest looked up from reference TRBV5-1 and TRBJ1-2, is KAGVTQTPRYLIKTRGQQVTLSCSPISGHRSVSWYQQTPGQGLQFLFEYFSETQRNKGNFPGRFSGRQFSNSRSEMNVSTLELGDSALYLCASSLRPSTGDGYTFGSGTRLTVV.

The chain employs TRBV28 and TRBJ1-3, with D unresolved. Per the germline V gene, CDR1 is MDHEN and CDR2 is SYDVKM. This CDR3 region has 14 residues. V was trimmed by 9 bases and J by 13 bases, leaving 25 bases between them. The CDR3 DNA follows: TGTGCCAGTAACCTCAGGCCCCCAACCCGGAGGATATATTTT. It translates to CASNLRPPTRRIYF.

In its sample, this clone was seen once. V and J are TRBV20-1 and TRBJ1-5; D is undetermined. V gave up 6 bases and J gave up 4 bases, with 7 bases separating them. The CDR3 length is 11 residues. Germline values: CDR1 DFQATT, CDR2 SNEGSKA (reference sequence). The CDR3, as DNA: TGCAGTGCCAGACATAATCAGCCCCAGCATTTT. Encoded protein: CSARHNQPQHF.

This rearrangement joins TRBV28 to TRBJ2-2, with 10 bases fitting TRBD2. V lost 4 bases to trimming and J lost 6 bases; unmatched junction nucleotides: 8. CDR3 size: 16 residues. CDR1 MDHEN and CDR2 SYDVKM come from the germline V gene. For the CDR3, the DNA is TGTGCCAGCAGTTCCAGCGGGAGGGCCCATCCCGGGGAGCTGTTTTTT. Translated: CASSSSGRAHPGELFF.

The V call is TRBV5-4, the J call TRBJ1-4, with D possibly matching TRBD1 (5 bases). Trimming stripped 3 bases from V and 8 bases from J, with 14 bases between. Per germline, CDR1 SGHNT and CDR2 YYREEE (reference sequence). This CDR3 spans 14 amino acids. The CDR3 is CASSSPGFGEKLFF. The CDR3, as DNA: TGTGCCAGCAGCTCTCCAGGGTTTGGAGAAAAACTGTTTTTT.

The rearrangement uses TRBV27 and TRBJ2-7; 7 bases map to TRBD2. J was trimmed by 2 bases and V by 3 bases; bases with no gene match: 16. Germline CDR1 and CDR2: MNHEY and SMNVEV (reference sequence). The CDR3 has 18 residues. CDR3 sequence (DNA): TGTGCCAGCAGTTTCAGTATAGGTACGGCGGCGGGGGCCTACGAGCAGTACTTC. Protein sequence: CASSFSIGTAAGAYEQYF.

The chain links TRBV7-9 to TRBJ2-7; 7 bases align to TRBD2. Germline CDR1 reads SEHNR; CDR2 reads FQNEAQ (reference sequence). CDR3 length: 14 amino acids. V trimming: 5 bases; J trimming: 0 bases; junction bases outside the gene matches: 4. CDR3 loop: CASSLLAASYEQYF. The CDR3 DNA is TGTGCCAGCAGCCTCCTAGCGGCCTCCTACGAGCAGTACTTC.

The CDR3 nucleotides read TGCGCCAGCAATGCGGGAGGGAGCACAGATACGCAGTATTTT. It is translated as CASNAGGSTDTQYF. J is TRBJ2-3 and V is TRBV5-1; 9 bases match TRBD2. The CDR3 runs to 14 residues. V was clipped by 6 bases and J by 0 bases; unmatched bases: 2. Germline values: CDR1 SGHRS, CDR2 YFSETQ. Using reference TRBV5-1 and TRBJ2-3 for the parts outside the CDR3, the full variable domain is KAGVTQTPRYLIKTRGQQVTLSCSPISGHRSVSWYQQTPGQGLQFLFEYFSETQRNKGNFPGRFSGRQFSNSRSEMNVSTLELGDSALYLCASNAGGSTDTQYFGPGTRLTVL.

This chain links TRBV5-1 with TRBJ2-1, with 10 bases that match TRBD2. Trimming cost V 0 bases and J 5 bases; bases outside gene matches: 5. This CDR3 has 16 amino acids. The germline CDR1 and CDR2 sequences are SGHRS and YFSETQ. This chain's CDR3 is CASSLGRTSGNNEQFF. The DNA of the CDR3 is TGCGCCAGCAGCTTGGGGCGGACTAGCGGTAACAATGAGCAGTTCTTC.

This clone was seen once. The CDR3 reads CASTPGLIIADTQYF. The CDR3 DNA sequence: TGTGCCAGCACCCCCGGACTAATAATAGCAGATACGCAGTATTTT. The V and J genes are TRBV7-6 and TRBJ2-3; a possible D gene is TRBD2 (6 bases). Looked up from germline, CDR1 is SGHVS and CDR2 is FNYEAQ. V was cut by 7 bases and J by 4 bases, with 18 bases left in between. The CDR3 length is 15 residues.

The V call is TRBV19, the J call TRBJ1-3; D remains unclear. V dropped 2 bases and J dropped 0 bases, with 11 bases sitting between them. The CDR3 is 16 residues long. Germline V gives CDR1 LNHDA, CDR2 SQIVND (reference sequence). The CDR3 DNA is TGTGCCAGTAGTATACGGACGGGGAGCTCTGGAAACACCATATATTTT. Its translation: CASSIRTGSSGNTIYF.

V is TRBV2 and J is TRBJ1-1; 7 bases map to TRBD1. With 9 bases clipped from V and 1 base from J, the junction kept 5 bases outside the gene matches. There are 13 residues in the CDR3. CDR1 is SNHLY and CDR2 is FYNNEI in the germline V gene. CDR3 DNA sequence: TGTGCCAGTAAGGGGACAGCGAACACTGAAGCTTTCTTT. Encoded protein: CASKGTANTEAFF.

This chain uses TRBV6-6 with TRBJ2-3, with 8 bases fitting TRBD2. The CDR3 contains 15 residues. Losses at the gene ends were 5 bases for V and 1 base for J; bases not matched to a gene: 5. Germline V lookup: CDR1 MNHNY, CDR2 SVGAGI (reference sequence). Here the CDR3 DNA reads TGTGCCAGCAGTCGACTAGCGTCTCGCACAGATACGCAGTATTTT. This translates into CASSRLASRTDTQYF.

The V and J genes are TRBV2 and TRBJ1-2; the D gene is possibly TRBD1 (5 bases). The CDR3 runs to 14 residues. Trimming took 10 bases from V and 5 from J, leaving 20 bases between them. Germline CDR1 and CDR2: SNHLY and FYNNEI. The CDR3 region is CATPGGVAGYGYTF. The CDR3 DNA follows: TGTGCCACCCCCGGAGGGGTTGCAGGGTATGGCTACACCTTC.